These T cell receptor beta chains were read from a single sample in a study of cytomegalovirus exposure and HLA in healthy donors. Sequenced by immunoSEQ multiplex PCR; TCRdb stores in-frame clones only, minus some. The sample holds about 160,000 clones, about four fifths seen once. Material: PBMCs. Receptor source: a male donor in good health and CMV-seropositive. The CDR3 runs from the conserved cysteine through the conserved F or W. Fields, in order: clone size, V gene, J gene, D gene, CDR3 protein, CDR3 DNA. D genes are given only for firm matches. Clone size is stated in some rows and not others, as once, few, many or a class when expanded.

>NA|TRBV6-1|TRBJ1-2|NA
CASSATSNYGYTF
TGTGCCAGCAGTGCGACATCTAACTATGGCTACACCTTC
>NA|TRBV5-8|TRBJ1-5|NA
CASSYIGRGGGNQPQHF
TGTGCCAGCAGCTATATCGGTCGGGGAGGTGGCAATCAGCCCCAGCATTTT
>once|TRBV28|TRBJ2-7|TRBD1
CASSQTGFTYEQYF
TGTGCCAGCAGTCAGACAGGGTTCACTTACGAGCAGTACTTC
>NA|TRBV30|TRBJ1-5|NA
CAWSDGGPQHF
TGTGCCTGGAGTGACGGGGGGCCCCAGCATTTT
>NA|TRBV5-4|TRBJ1-4|NA
CASSLFNGFNEKLFF
TGTGCCAGCAGCTTGTTTAACGGGTTTAATGAAAAACTGTTTTTT
>NA|TRBV6-1|TRBJ1-1|NA
CASGAGTTSTEAFF
TGTGCCAGCGGGGCCGGGACAACCAGCACTGAAGCTTTCTTT
>NA|TRBV19|TRBJ1-6|NA
CASSTGVAPLHF
TGTGCCAGTAGTACAGGGGTGGCACCCCTCCACTTT
>NA|TRBV23-1|TRBJ1-5|TRBD1
CASSQNGQGNQPQHF
TGCGCCAGCAGTCAAAACGGACAGGGAAATCAGCCCCAGCATTTT
>NA|TRBV27|TRBJ2-7|NA
CASSFLRGLDSAYEQYF
TGTGCCAGCAGTTTCTTGCGGGGGCTGGACTCTGCATACGAGCAGTACTTC
>NA|TRBV10-2|TRBJ2-3|TRBD2
CASSESRGGVDSTDTQYF
TGCGCCAGCAGTGAGTCCCGCGGGGGGGTCGATAGCACAGATACGCAGTATTTT
>NA|TRBV6-1|TRBJ2-1|TRBD2
CASSEGTSACQFF
TGTGCCAGCAGTGAAGGGACTAGCGCCTGCCAGTTCTTC
>NA|TRBV6-1|TRBJ1-2|TRBD1
CASSEDRGHDGYTF
TGTGCCAGCAGCGAAGACAGGGGGCATGATGGCTACACCTTC
>NA|TRBV5-6|TRBJ2-3|TRBD2
CASSLAGTSGSIRDTQYF
TGTGCCAGCAGCTTGGCCGGGACTAGCGGGAGTATTAGAGATACGCAGTATTTT
>NA|TRBV6-6|TRBJ1-2|NA
CASRPTVNYGYTF
TGTGCCAGCCGACCAACAGTTAACTATGGCTACACCTTC
>few|TRBV9|TRBJ2-1|TRBD1
CASSAGTVSYNEQFF
TGTGCCAGCAGTGCCGGGACAGTCTCCTACAATGAGCAGTTCTTC
>NA|TRBV9|TRBJ2-2|NA
CASSVLTGTGELFF
TGTGCCAGCAGCGTATTGACAGGCACCGGGGAGCTGTTTTTT
>NA|TRBV27|TRBJ2-7|TRBD2
CASGTSGGYEQYF
TGTGCCAGCGGGACTAGCGGGGGGTACGAGCAGTACTTC
>NA|TRBV28|TRBJ1-2|TRBD1
CASSSGQGDYGYTF
TGTGCCAGCAGTTCGGGACAGGGAGATTATGGCTACACCTTC
>NA|TRBV7-9|TRBJ2-7|TRBD1
CASSLWGQYEQYF
TGTGCCAGCAGCTTATGGGGACAGTACGAGCAGTACTTC
>NA|TRBV19|TRBJ2-2|TRBD1
CASRRRGQGADTGELFF
TGTGCCAGCCGACGCCGCGGACAGGGGGCCGACACCGGGGAGCTGTTTTTT
>NA|TRBV9|TRBJ1-1|NA
CASSVDADMNTEAFF
TGTGCCAGCAGCGTAGATGCAGATATGAACACTGAAGCTTTCTTT
>NA|TRBV10-3|TRBJ2-1|TRBD2
CAISEFLAGAKNEQFF
TGTGCCATCAGTGAGTTCTTAGCGGGAGCTAAGAATGAGCAGTTCTTC
>NA|TRBV9|TRBJ1-3|TRBD1
CASSTQGNTIYF
TGTGCCAGCAGCACACAGGGGAACACCATATATTTT
>NA|TRBV18|TRBJ1-1|NA
CASSPTIQGDTEAFF
TGTGCCAGCTCACCCACCATTCAGGGCGACACTGAAGCTTTCTTT
>NA|TRBV19|TRBJ2-2|TRBD2
CASSGLAGVTGELFF
TGTGCCAGTAGTGGACTAGCGGGAGTCACCGGGGAGCTGTTTTTT
>once|TRBV10-3|TRBJ1-1|NA
CAIRTGNLGTEAFF
TGTGCCATCAGAACAGGGAATTTAGGCACTGAAGCTTTCTTT
>NA|TRBV30|TRBJ2-7|NA
CAWSVLNSGEQYF
TGTGCCTGGAGTGTGCTCAATTCGGGCGAGCAGTACTTC
>NA|TRBV7-6|TRBJ1-2|TRBD1
CASSPGTVNGYTF
TGTGCCAGCAGCCCCGGGACAGTAAATGGCTACACCTTC
>few|TRBV5-4|TRBJ2-1|TRBD1
CASSLGQPNEQFF
TGTGCCAGCAGCCTGGGACAGCCCAATGAGCAGTTCTTC
>NA|TRBV7-9|TRBJ2-5|NA
CASSPRGSVQETQYF
TGTGCCAGCAGCCCCCGGGGGTCGGTGCAAGAGACCCAGTACTTC
>NA|TRBV15|TRBJ1-2|NA
CATSPEGYGYTF
TGTGCCACCAGCCCAGAGGGATATGGCTACACCTTC
>NA|TRBV7-2|TRBJ2-3|NA
CASSFRGDTQYF
TGTGCCAGCAGCTTCAGGGGAGATACGCAGTATTTT
>NA|TRBV28|TRBJ2-1|TRBD2
CASSLWGGSSYNEQFF
TGTGCCAGCAGTTTATGGGGCGGGAGCTCCTACAATGAGCAGTTCTTC
>NA|TRBV30|TRBJ2-1|TRBD1
CAWSGAGTGGYNEQFF
TGTGCCTGGAGTGGCGCCGGGACAGGGGGCTACAATGAGCAGTTCTTC
>once|TRBV28|TRBJ2-7|TRBD1
CASSNPGRQGVKNEQYF
TGTGCCAGCAGCAACCCGGGGCGACAGGGGGTAAAGAACGAGCAGTACTTC
>NA|TRBV30|TRBJ1-2|NA
CAWSAGQSYGYTF
TGTGCCTGGAGTGCCGGACAGAGCTATGGCTACACCTTC
>NA|TRBV6-1|TRBJ2-5|NA
CASSNRDYQETQYF
TGTGCCAGCAGTAACCGGGACTACCAAGAGACCCAGTACTTC
>NA|TRBV6-1|TRBJ1-1|TRBD1
CASRTTGGAKTEAFF
TGTGCCAGCAGAACTACAGGGGGCGCAAAAACTGAAGCTTTCTTT
>NA|TRBV5-1|TRBJ2-3|TRBD1
CASSLGTGKPTDTQYF
TGCGCCAGCAGCTTAGGGACAGGGAAACCCACAGATACGCAGTATTTT
>NA|TRBV5-4|TRBJ2-7|NA
CASSLKGDSSYEQYF
TGTGCCAGCAGCTTAAAGGGGGATTCCTCCTACGAGCAGTACTTC
>NA|TRBV6-5|TRBJ2-4|TRBD2
CASSYRGGGNDIQYF
TGTGCCAGCAGTTACCGGGGGGGAGGGAATGACATTCAGTACTTC
>NA|TRBV2|TRBJ1-1|TRBD1
CASSVRQGATEAFF
TGTGCCAGCAGTGTCAGACAGGGGGCGACTGAAGCTTTCTTT
>NA|TRBV6-1|TRBJ1-1|TRBD1
CASTDRGQHTEAFF
TGTGCCAGCACTGACAGGGGGCAACACACTGAAGCTTTCTTT
>NA|TRBV18|TRBJ1-3|TRBD1
CASSPRQGVDGNTIYF
TGTGCCAGCTCACCACGACAGGGGGTGGACGGAAACACCATATATTTT
>NA|TRBV7-9|TRBJ2-7|TRBD1
CSSKRQGAYEQYF
TGTTCTAGCAAGCGGCAGGGGGCCTACGAGCAGTACTTC
>NA|TRBV10-3|TRBJ2-2|TRBD2
CAMRTSGGMNTGELFF
TGTGCCATGAGGACTAGCGGGGGGATGAACACCGGGGAGCTGTTTTTT
>NA|TRBV30|TRBJ1-6|TRBD1
CAWSAGGGLSPLHF
TGTGCCTGGTCAGCCGGAGGGGGCCTCTCACCCCTCCACTTT
>NA|TRBV11-2|TRBJ1-2|NA
CASSTGLAYGYTF
TGTGCCAGCAGCACAGGGTTGGCCTATGGCTACACCTTC
>NA|TRBV11-2|TRBJ2-7|TRBD2
CASSWGGTSGTSPPYEQYF
TGTGCCAGCAGCTGGGGAGGGACTAGCGGGACCTCACCACCCTACGAGCAGTACTTC
>NA|TRBV5-1|TRBJ1-5|TRBD1
CASSPGTGNQPQHF
TGCGCCAGCAGCCCTGGGACAGGCAATCAGCCCCAGCATTTT
>NA|TRBV5-6|TRBJ1-1|NA
CASSLVNGYTEAFF
TGTGCCAGCAGCCTCGTGAATGGCTACACTGAAGCTTTCTTT
>NA|TRBV5-1|TRBJ1-5|NA
CASSLEGKGNQPQHF
TGCGCCAGCAGCTTGGAGGGGAAGGGCAATCAGCCCCAGCATTTT
>NA|TRBV7-2|TRBJ2-1|NA
CASSSRQDGAYNEQFF
TGTGCCAGCAGCTCTCGACAGGACGGGGCCTACAATGAGCAGTTCTTC
>NA|TRBV11-2|TRBJ2-7|NA
CATNYGLGDYEQYF
TGTGCCACCAATTACGGTCTCGGGGACTACGAGCAGTACTTC
>NA|TRBV5-5|TRBJ2-7|NA
CASSLGVGYYEQYF
TGTGCCAGCAGCTTAGGGGTGGGATACTACGAGCAGTACTTC
>NA|TRBV6-5|TRBJ2-7|TRBD1
CASSYSRQGYEQYF
TGTGCCAGCAGTTACTCTAGACAGGGCTACGAGCAGTACTTC
>NA|TRBV18|TRBJ2-7|TRBD1
CASSSQGQGGYEQYF
TGTGCCAGCTCAAGCCAGGGACAGGGGGGATACGAGCAGTACTTC
>NA|TRBV27|TRBJ2-7|TRBD1
CASSPDRGVSLSHEQYF
TGTGCCAGCAGTCCGGACAGGGGTGTCTCATTATCCCACGAGCAGTACTTC
>NA|TRBV7-6|TRBJ2-7|NA
CASSLPGRGYEQYF
TGTGCCAGCAGCTTACCGGGCAGGGGCTACGAGCAGTACTTC
>few|TRBV7-8|TRBJ2-7|NA
CASRARGSTGRNEQYF
TGTGCCAGCAGGGCCCGGGGCTCGACAGGGAGGAACGAGCAGTACTTC